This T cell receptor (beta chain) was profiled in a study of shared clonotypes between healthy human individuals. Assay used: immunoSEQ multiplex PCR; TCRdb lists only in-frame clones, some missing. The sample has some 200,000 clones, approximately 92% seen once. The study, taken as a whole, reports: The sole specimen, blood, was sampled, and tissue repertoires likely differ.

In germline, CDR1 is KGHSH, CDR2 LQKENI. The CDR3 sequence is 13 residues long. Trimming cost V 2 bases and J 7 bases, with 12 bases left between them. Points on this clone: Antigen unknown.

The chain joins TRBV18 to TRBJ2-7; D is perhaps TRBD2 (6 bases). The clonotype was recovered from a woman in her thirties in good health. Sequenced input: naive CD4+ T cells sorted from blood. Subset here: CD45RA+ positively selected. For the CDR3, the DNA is TGTGCCAGCTCACCATCGAGGGACTGGGAGCAGTACTTC. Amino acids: CASSPSRDWEQYF.